This T cell receptor beta chain was found in a study of T cell repertoires in cytomegalovirus infection. Study-level background: In public TCR beta signatures, there were indications of both CMV infection and matching HLA type.

The CDR3 length is 13 residues. Trimming stripped 5 bases from V and 4 bases from J, with 11 bases between. Germline V gene data show CDR1 as SGHVS and CDR2 as FNYEAQ. Study results and limitations: CMV carriers with the relevant HLA were identified by cumulative public TCR beta family frequency. Clonotype analysis showed dominance of the ex vivo response by HLA-C-restricted CMV-specific TCR beta clonotypes.

TCRdb reanalysed the reads using MiXCR and keeps one entry per CDR3 protein. The sample contains approximately 150,000 distinct CDR3 sequences, roughly a sixth of which appear only once. For this clonotype: Its cognate antigen is unknown.

Specimen: CD8+ T cells from PBMCs. This chain uses TRBV7-6 with TRBJ1-1, with D maybe TRBD1 (6 bases). The clonotype comes from a human donor in good health (CMV status not recorded). Some clones in this sample may be carry-over from other donors' samples. CDR3 nucleotides: TGTGCCAGCAGCACGTCCAGGGGCACTGAAGCTTTCTTT. Its protein is CASSTSRGTEAFF.